This section outlines one TCR beta chain sequence together with its context. This clonotype was detected a few times. Its antigen remains undetermined. Per-nucleotide qualities are absent, and no much larger clonotype sits a single base away. These data belong to a study of blood T cells in healthy people across ages (dated by TCRdb to the mid-2010s). About the study as a whole: In model experiments, template switching captured roughly one uniquely barcoded TCR beta cDNA molecule for every two T cells. Donors were grouped into four age groups: young (average about 15 years), middle-aged (roughly 38), aged (around 62) and long-lived (just over 80). Two additional independent replicas of 1 million unique cDNA reads from the same blood draw were analyzed for two donors (one aged 18 to 29 and one aged 80 or older). Age-related changes in TCR beta repertoire diversity were measured in the study by deep sequencing normalized with unique cDNA molecular identifiers. To avoid experimental bias, donors of different ages were spread randomly across the sequencing lanes.

Donors were about 36 systemically healthy Caucasian individuals from Russia aged roughly 6 to 100 years. Around 10 milliliters of peripheral blood were collected from each donor into EDTA-treated Vacutainer tubes. PBMCs were isolated by Ficoll-Paque density-gradient centrifugation, with at least 6 million obtained per sample. Trizol reagent was used to extract total RNA from PBMCs, with at least 5 micrograms per sample. Naive CD45RAhigh/CD27high T cell percentages were measured by flow cytometry on a PBMC aliquot from every donor. The CDR3 spans 16 residues, from the cysteine through the phenylalanine. Only the CDR3 DNA stays, 48 bases, in frame from base 1. CDR1 MDHEN and CDR2 SYDVKM were looked up in the germline V gene. V trim: 6 bases; J trim: 2 bases; unmatched bases: 4. Here is what the overall study found, with its caveats: Estimates of total diversity based on one million sequenced T cells were regarded as lower bounds and as underestimates. There was a strong correlation between observed TCR beta diversity and the percentage of naive T cells measured by flow cytometry. As age increased, observed TCR beta diversity per million T cells dropped in a roughly linear way, and a significant reduction was already evident by age around 41. Conclusive comparison of naive and antigen-experienced compartments was prevented by the profiling of bulk unsorted PBMCs. Donor CMV infection status was unknown, potentially confounding age-related changes in expanded clonotypes. The long-lived group showed more naive CD4+ T cells, fewer expanded clones and increased TCR diversity than the aged group, suggesting age selection.

Libraries were constructed by 5' RACE. TCRdb records Illumina HiSeq 2500 as the sequencer. A second PCR of roughly 7 to 12 cycles was run with a J-beta primer mix and a sample-barcoded 5' primer. Each TCR beta cDNA molecule received a unique molecular identifier from a template-switch 5' adaptor carrying 12 random nucleotides. Each sample yielded at least 3 million CDR3-containing paired-end reads. All of the RNA was converted into first-strand cDNA using the Mint cDNA synthesis kit, with a TRBC-specific oligonucleotide serving as the primer. All cDNA was treated with uracil-DNA glycosylase and then went through a first 18-cycle PCR with the universal primers M1SS and BC2_uni_R. The source study handled its data this way. Normalization of each sample was performed by random selection of 1 million high-quality reads, each carrying a distinct molecular identifier. Reads with shared molecular identifiers were discarded instead of being binned into consensus sequences. MiTCR, run with a Q25 quality threshold and the strictest error-elimination algorithm, handled CDR3 identification, clonotype clustering and error correction. A nonparametric unseen species model with Euler transformation was used to estimate lower-bound total TCR beta diversity. TCRdb reanalyzed the raw reads on its own, using fastp at Q25 for trimming and MiXCR for clone calling, and kept in-frame beta chains. Rows are unified per CDR3 protein, each entry keeping the most common DNA and genes. The V and J calls shown here were made by TCRdb, not taken from the authors' results. Within this sample are 1.5 million to 2 million distinct CDR3 sequences, with roughly 27% of them counted one time only. The ten top clones hold 6.5% to 8.5% of the sample.

The sequence derives from a woman aged 25 to 39 in good health. Recombination joined TRBV28 with TRBJ2-3, with TRBD2 identical over 14 junction bases. The material sequenced was blood. At the DNA level, the sequence is TGTGCCAGCAGCGGACTAGCGGGGGGCCTCACAGATACGCAGTATTTT. It is translated as CASSGLAGGLTDTQYF.